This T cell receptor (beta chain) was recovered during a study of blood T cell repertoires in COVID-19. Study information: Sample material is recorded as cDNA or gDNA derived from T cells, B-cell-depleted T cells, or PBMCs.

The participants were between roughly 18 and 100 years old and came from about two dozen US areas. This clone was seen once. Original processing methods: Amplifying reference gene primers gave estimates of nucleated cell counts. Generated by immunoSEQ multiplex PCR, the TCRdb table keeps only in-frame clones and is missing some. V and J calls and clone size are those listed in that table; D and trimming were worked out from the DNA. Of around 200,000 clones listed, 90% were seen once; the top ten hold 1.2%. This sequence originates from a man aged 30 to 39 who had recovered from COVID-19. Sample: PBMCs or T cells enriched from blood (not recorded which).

The CDR3 DNA sequence: TGTGCCAGCAGTCCTTCGACTAGCACAGATACGCAGTATTTT. The encoded protein is CASSPSTSTDTQYF. This chain connects TRBV28 to TRBJ2-3; D uncertain. Germline V CDR1 and CDR2: MDHEN, SYDVKM. The CDR3 consists of 14 residues. V shed 5 bases and J shed 0 bases, with 9 bases lying between them.